What follows are 12 T cell receptor beta chains derived from one specimen sequenced in a study of T cells generated in artificial thymic organoids. The organoids combined MS5 murine stromal cells carrying human DLL1 with human hematopoietic stem and progenitor cells. Organoids were seeded with FACS-purified CD34+CD3- stem and progenitor cells depleted of residual T cells. TCRalpha and TCRbeta libraries were amplified separately by semi-nested PCR with TRAC or TRBC reverse primers. MiXCR, run by TCRdb on the 5' RACE reads, gives a single entry per CDR3 protein. Of approximately 7,700 distinct CDR3 sequences listed, under 30% are singletons. The antigens these receptors bind are not known. Sequenced material: naive CD8+ T cells grown in artificial thymic organoids from cord blood stem and progenitor cells. Subset in this sample: CD3+TCRalphabeta+CD8SP T cells; for blood, CD45RO-CCR7+ naive CD8+ T cells. The receptors stem from a human donor who gave cord blood stem cells for thymic organoid culture, a cardiac surgery patient who gave postnatal thymus, or a blood donor (not recorded which).

The chain carries TRBV6-2 or TRBV6-3 and TRBJ1-5; D gene uncertain. Trimming removed 7 bases from V and 14 bases from J, with 24 bases in between. CDR1 MNHEY and CDR2 SVGEGT come from the germline V gene. The CDR3 has 14 amino acids. CDR3: CASIVDTARLSKHF. The CDR3 DNA reads TGTGCCAGCATCGTAGACACGGCCCGGCTAAGCAAGCATTTT.

The chain combines TRBV5-1 with TRBJ2-5, with 12 positions matching TRBD1. The CDR3 covers 15 residues. Per the germline V gene, CDR1 is SGHRS and CDR2 is YFSETQ. V lost 4 bases to trimming and J lost 5 bases; unmatched junction nucleotides: 6. In DNA form, the CDR3 reads TGCGCCAGCAGCCCCGGGGACAGGGGGCTGGAGACCCAGTACTTC. It codes for CASSPGDRGLETQYF.

CDR3 bases: TGTGCCAGCGCGACGCCTGGAGAGACCCAGTACTTC. Translating it yields CASATPGETQYF. The chain recombines TRBV6-5 with TRBJ2-5; D call uncertain. There are 12 residues in the CDR3. V lost 8 bases to trimming and J lost 4 bases, with 11 bases between them. Germline V gene sequence: CDR1 MNHEY, CDR2 SVGAGI.

This chain links TRBV12-3 or TRBV12-4 with TRBJ1-1; 10 nucleotides agree with TRBD1. The CDR3 contains 14 residues. Trimming removed 6 bases from V and 5 bases from J; junction bases left unmatched: 6. In DNA, the CDR3 is TGTGCCAGCAGACGACAGGGGGCGAGGACTGAAGCTTTCTTT. This translates into CASRRQGARTEAFF.

By share of the sample, this clonotype is medium-sized. V and J are TRBV21-1 and TRBJ1-1. TRBV21-1 is listed as a pseudogene. The CDR3 is 12 amino acids. For the CDR3, the DNA is TGTGCCAGCACCCAGATAAGCACTGAAGCTTTCTTT. The encoded protein is CASTQISTEAFF.

This clonotype ranks as medium-sized. The V call is TRBV20-1, the J call TRBJ2-1; D uncertain. The CDR3 contains 10 residues. Germline CDR1 DFQATT, CDR2 SNEGSKA (reference sequence). Trimming removed 5 bases from V and 9 bases from J, with 8 bases in between. CDR3 in amino acids: CSARRSEQFF. The DNA of the CDR3 is TGCAGTGCTCGTCGGTCTGAGCAGTTCTTC.

This rearrangement joins TRBV6-2 or TRBV6-3 to TRBJ2-2; D unclear. CDR1 is MNHEY and CDR2 is SVGEGT in the germline V gene. The CDR3 spans 14 residues. Between the trimmed V and J ends, which lost 8 bases and 4 bases, there was a span of 14 bases. CDR3 sequence reads: CASSNLGCTGELFF. CDR3 nucleotides: TGTGCCAGCTCCAACTTGGGCTGCACCGGGGAGCTGTTTTTT.

The V call is TRBV30, the J call TRBJ2-3; D unclear. Germline lookup yields CDR1 GTSNPN and CDR2 SVGIG (reference sequence). There are 17 residues in the CDR3. V was shortened by 0 bases and J by 5 bases, with 21 bases between the two germline ends. The CDR3 coding sequence is TGTGCCTGGAGTGTCGGTCCAGGTACCCCGTGGGGAGATACGCAGTATTTT. Protein: CAWSVGPGTPWGDTQYF.

By share of the sample, this clonotype is medium-sized. V is TRBV6-2 or TRBV6-3 and J is TRBJ2-4; the D is unclear. Deletions cut 4 bases from V and 0 bases from J, with 13 bases between. CDR1 is MNHEY and CDR2 is SVGEGT in the germline V gene. CDR3 length: 16 amino acids. DNA for the CDR3: TGTGCCAGCAGTTCGACCCAGGAGATAGCCAAAAACATTCAGTACTTC. Its translation is CASSSTQEIAKNIQYF.

Worth noting for this clonotype: This may be a read error: a much more frequent sequence differs by one nucleotide. The chain links TRBV4-3 to TRBJ2-5, with D possibly matching TRBD1 (5 bases). The CDR3 totals 13 residues. Germline V gene sequence: CDR1 LGHNA, CDR2 YSLEER. The CDR3 loop reads CASGQATEETQYF. CDR3 bases: TGCGCCAGCGGCCAAGCGACAGAAGAGACCCAGTACTTC.

This clonotype was observed a few times. The V and J genes are TRBV7-9 and TRBJ2-3, with D possibly TRBD1 on 6 matching bases. This CDR3 is built from 14 residues. Trimming took off 5 bases at V and 5 bases at J, with 14 bases between the two ends. CDR1 SEHNR and CDR2 FQNEAQ come from the germline V gene (reference sequence). CDR3 DNA: TGTGCCAGCAGCAGATCCGGACAGCAAGATACGCAGTATTTT. Its translation: CASSRSGQQDTQYF.

This clonotype appeared a few times. V and J are TRBV27 and TRBJ1-1; maybe TRBD1 (6 bases). The CDR3 contains 16 residues. Germline V gene data show CDR1 as MNHEY and CDR2 as SMNVEV (reference sequence). V was pared by 5 bases and J by 5 bases, with 21 bases between. CDR3 nucleotides: TGTGCCAGCAGTCCTATTAGGGGGTGGGGAGGGACTGAAGCTTTCTTT. It translates to CASSPIRGWGGTEAFF.